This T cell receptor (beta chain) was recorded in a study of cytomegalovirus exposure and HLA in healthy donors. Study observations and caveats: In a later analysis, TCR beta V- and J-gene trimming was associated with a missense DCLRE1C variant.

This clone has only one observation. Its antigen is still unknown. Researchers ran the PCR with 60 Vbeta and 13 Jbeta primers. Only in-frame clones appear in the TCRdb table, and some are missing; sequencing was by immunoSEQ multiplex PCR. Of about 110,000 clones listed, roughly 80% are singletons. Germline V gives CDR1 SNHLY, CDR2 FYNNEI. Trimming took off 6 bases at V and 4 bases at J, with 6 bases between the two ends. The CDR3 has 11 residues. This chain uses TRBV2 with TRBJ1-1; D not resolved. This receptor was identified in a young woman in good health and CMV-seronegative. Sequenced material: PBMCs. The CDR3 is CASRRVTEAFF. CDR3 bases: TGTGCCAGCAGGCGGGTCACTGAAGCTTTCTTT.